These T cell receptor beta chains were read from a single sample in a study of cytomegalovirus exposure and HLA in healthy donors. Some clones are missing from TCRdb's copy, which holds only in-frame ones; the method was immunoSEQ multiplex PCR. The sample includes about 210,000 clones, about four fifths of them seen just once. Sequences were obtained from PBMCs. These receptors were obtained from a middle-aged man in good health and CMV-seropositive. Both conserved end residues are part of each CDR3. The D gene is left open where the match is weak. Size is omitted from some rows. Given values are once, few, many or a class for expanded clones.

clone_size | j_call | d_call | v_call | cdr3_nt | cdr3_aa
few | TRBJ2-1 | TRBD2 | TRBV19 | TGTGCCAGTAGTAAGAGCGGGATTAATGAGCAGTTCTTC | CASSKSGINEQFF
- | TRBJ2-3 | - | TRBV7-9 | TGTGCCAGCAGCCCGGAGATGGGTGATACGCAGTATTTT | CASSPEMGDTQYF
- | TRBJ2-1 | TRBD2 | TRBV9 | TGTGCCAGCAGCGGGGGGGCTAGCGGGAGCTCCTACAATGAGCAGTTCTTC | CASSGGASGSSYNEQFF
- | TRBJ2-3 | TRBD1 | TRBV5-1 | TGCGCCAGCAGCTTGTCGTTGGGACAGGGGGCAGATACGCAGTATTTT | CASSLSLGQGADTQYF
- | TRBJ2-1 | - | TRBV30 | TGTGCCTGGAGTGTACAGGTATCCGCGGAGCAGTTCTTC | CAWSVQVSAEQFF
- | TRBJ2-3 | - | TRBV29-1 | TGCAGCGTTCAGGTGACCTGGGCGGATACGCAGTATTTT | CSVQVTWADTQYF
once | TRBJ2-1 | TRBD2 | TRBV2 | TGTGCCAGCAGTGAGTTCGGCGGGAGCTACAATGAGCAGTTCTTC | CASSEFGGSYNEQFF
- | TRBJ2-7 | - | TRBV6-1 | TGTGCCAGCAGTGGGACAGTCTACGAGCAGTACTTC | CASSGTVYEQYF
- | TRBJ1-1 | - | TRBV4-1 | TGCGCCAGCAGCCAAGAAGGGGCGCTTAAAAACACTGAAGCTTTCTTT | CASSQEGALKNTEAFF
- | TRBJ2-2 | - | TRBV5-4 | TGTGCCAGCACCAAGAGGGCGAACACCGGGGAGCTGTTTTTT | CASTKRANTGELFF
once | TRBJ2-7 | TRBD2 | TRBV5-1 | TGCGCCAGCAGCTTGTCCACTAGCGGGAGTTACGAGCAGTACTTC | CASSLSTSGSYEQYF
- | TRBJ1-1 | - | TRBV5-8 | TGTGCCAGCAGCTTCCGGGACACGAACACTGAAGCTTTCTTT | CASSFRDTNTEAFF
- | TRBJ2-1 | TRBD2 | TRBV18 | TGTGCCAGCTCTCTGACGGGACTAGGCTACAATGAGCAGTTCTTC | CASSLTGLGYNEQFF
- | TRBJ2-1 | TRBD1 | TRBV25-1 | TGTGCCAGCAGTGATCAGGACAGGATAACGCAAGAGCAGTTCTTC | CASSDQDRITQEQFF
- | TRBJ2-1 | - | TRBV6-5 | TGTGCCAGCTGCGAACCCGGGAAGGGCTACAATGAGCAGTTCTTC | CASCEPGKGYNEQFF
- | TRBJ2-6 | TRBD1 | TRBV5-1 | TGCGCCAGCAGCGCCTCCGGGACAGCGAGCTCTGGGGCCAACGTCCTGACTTTC | CASSASGTASSGANVLTF
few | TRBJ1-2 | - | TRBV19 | TGTGCCAGTAGTATAGAGGACAGTCACTACTATGGCTACACCTTC | CASSIEDSHYYGYTF
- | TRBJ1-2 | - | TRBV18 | TGTGCCAGCTCACGGGCGAAACAGCCCTATGGCTACACCTTC | CASSRAKQPYGYTF
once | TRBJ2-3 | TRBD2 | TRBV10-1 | TGCGCCAGCAGTGACATCGCGGGAGGGGGCACAGATACGCAGTATTTT | CASSDIAGGGTDTQYF
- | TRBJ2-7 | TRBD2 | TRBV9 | TGTGCCAGCAGCCCTCGGAATAGCGGGGGCGGCGAGCAGTACTTC | CASSPRNSGGGEQYF
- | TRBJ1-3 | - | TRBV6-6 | TGTGCCAGCAGTTACTCGACGAGGCGGGGAAACACCATATATTTT | CASSYSTRRGNTIYF
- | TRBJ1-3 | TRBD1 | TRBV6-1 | TGTGCCAGCAGAGCGACAGGGAATGGAAACACCATATATTTT | CASRATGNGNTIYF
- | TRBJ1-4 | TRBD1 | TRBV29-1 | TGCAGCGTTACCGGGACAGGGGAAAAACTGTTTTTT | CSVTGTGEKLFF
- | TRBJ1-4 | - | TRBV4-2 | TGTGCCAGCAGCCCCCCCCTCCGTGGGGGCTCAAATGAAAAACTGTTTTTT | CASSPPLRGGSNEKLFF
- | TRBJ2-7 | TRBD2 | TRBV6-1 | TGTGCCAGCAGTCTTACTAGCGGGCACTCCTACGAGCAGTACTTC | CASSLTSGHSYEQYF
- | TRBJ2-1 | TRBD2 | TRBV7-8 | TGTGCCAGCAGCTTAGTCCCAAGACTAGCTTCCCACAATGAGCAGTTCTTC | CASSLVPRLASHNEQFF
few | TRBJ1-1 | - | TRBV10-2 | TGCGCCAGCAGCTCTAACACTGAAGCTTTCTTT | CASSSNTEAFF
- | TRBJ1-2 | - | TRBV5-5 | TGTGCCAGCAGCTTGGATTCGATGGGGGCCCGTCCGTATGGCTACACCTTC | CASSLDSMGARPYGYTF
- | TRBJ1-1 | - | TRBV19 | TGTGCCAGTAGCAACGGACAGATGAACACTGAAGCTTTCTTT | CASSNGQMNTEAFF
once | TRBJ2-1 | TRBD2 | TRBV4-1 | TGCGCCAGCAGCCAAGGGTCCGGGAGGGATTATACGCAGTTCTTC | CASSQGSGRDYTQFF
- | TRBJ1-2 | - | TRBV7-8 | TGTGCCAGCAGCCCGACAGTGGACGATGGCTACACCTTC | CASSPTVDDGYTF
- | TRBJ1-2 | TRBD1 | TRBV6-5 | TGTGCCAGCAGTGTTGGGACAGGGGGCATATATGGCTACACCTTC | CASSVGTGGIYGYTF
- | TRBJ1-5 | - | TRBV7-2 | TGTGCCAGCAGTGTGCAGGGAAATCAGCCCCAGCATTTT | CASSVQGNQPQHF
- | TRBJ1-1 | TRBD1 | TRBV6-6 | TGTGCCAGCAGTTACACTACAGGGGACCTAACTGAAGCTTTCTTT | CASSYTTGDLTEAFF
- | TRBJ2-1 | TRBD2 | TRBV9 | TGTGCCAGCAGCGTGCCCCTGACTAGCGGGGCTAACAATGAGCAGTTCTTC | CASSVPLTSGANNEQFF
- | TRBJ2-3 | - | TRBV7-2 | TGTGCCAGCAGCTTAGGTTTGAGCAGGGCGCTCACAGATACGCAGTATTTT | CASSLGLSRALTDTQYF
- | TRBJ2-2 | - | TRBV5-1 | TGCGCCAGCAGCTCCCAGGGCACCGGGGAGCTGTTTTTT | CASSSQGTGELFF
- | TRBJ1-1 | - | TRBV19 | TGTGCCAGTAGTATCGCAGGGGTCATGAACACTGAAGCTTTCTTT | CASSIAGVMNTEAFF
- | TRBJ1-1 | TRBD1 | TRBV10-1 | TGCGCCAGCAGGGACAGCCCAGGGGGTGAAGCTTTCTTT | CASRDSPGGEAFF
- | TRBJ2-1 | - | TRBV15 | TGTGCCACCATGGATCTTTCAGTGTGGGCGTACAATGAGCAGTTCTTC | CATMDLSVWAYNEQFF
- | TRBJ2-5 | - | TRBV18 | TGTGCCAGCTCACCACGGGCCCAAGAGACCCAGTACTTC | CASSPRAQETQYF
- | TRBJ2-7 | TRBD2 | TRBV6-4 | TGTGCCAGCAGTCATCCAGCGGGAGAATACGAGCAGTACTTC | CASSHPAGEYEQYF